The 11 T cell receptor beta chains given below trace back to one sample, sequenced in a study of blood T cell repertoires in COVID-19. Clones were sequenced by immunoSEQ multiplex PCR, and TCRdb holds only the in-frame ones, with some missing. Of around 260,000 clones listed, approximately 85% are singletons. Sequenced input: peripheral blood. The receptors stem from a human donor in a cohort sampled during active COVID-19.

The V and J genes are TRBV10-2 and TRBJ2-7; 10 nucleotides line up with TRBD1. The J segment lost 7 bases and the V segment lost 6 bases, leaving 9 bases of the junction unmatched. This CDR3 is built from 14 residues. CDR1 and CDR2 (germline): WSHSY, SAAADI. As DNA, the CDR3 is TGCGCCAGCAGCCGGGACAGGGGAGGGAGGGAGCAGTACTTC. The encoded protein is CASSRDRGGREQYF.

The rearrangement links TRBV5-1 to TRBJ2-1, with TRBD2 matching 13 bases. In germline, CDR1 is SGHRS, CDR2 YFSETQ. This CDR3 spans 15 amino acids. V lost 0 bases and J lost 10; bases outside the gene matches: 4. The CDR3, as DNA: TGCGCCAGCAGCTTGGCTCCGGGACTAGCGGGAGAGCAGTTCTTC. Translated: CASSLAPGLAGEQFF. The complete variable domain, with remaining parts taken from reference TRBV5-1 and TRBJ2-1, reads KAGVTQTPRYLIKTRGQQVTLSCSPISGHRSVSWYQQTPGQGLQFLFEYFSETQRNKGNFPGRFSGRQFSNSRSEMNVSTLELGDSALYLCASSLAPGLAGEQFFGPGTRLTVL.

V is TRBV12-3 or TRBV12-4 and J is TRBJ2-1, with 7 bases matching TRBD2. The V segment lost 5 bases and the J segment 9 bases; nucleotides outside the gene matches: 4. This CDR3 has 12 amino acids. In DNA, the CDR3 is TGTGCCAGCAGTCAAGGGGAGGGTGAGCAGTTCTTC. Protein: CASSQGEGEQFF.

V usage is TRBV7-8 and J usage is TRBJ2-7; TRBD2 aligns across 7 bases. The V gene's germline CDR1 is SGHVS and CDR2 FQNEAQ. The CDR3 runs to 16 residues. The V and J ends lost 1 base and 1 base, in that order; junction bases with no gene match: 7. For the CDR3, the DNA is TGTGCCAGCAGCTTAGTGGGGGGGGAGACATCCTACGAGCAGTACTTC. Translated: CASSLVGGETSYEQYF.

This chain uses TRBV4-1 with TRBJ1-6; D perhaps matches TRBD1 (5 bases). Per the germline V gene, CDR1 is MGHRA and CDR2 is YSYEKL. Deletions cut 0 bases from V and 3 bases from J, with 9 bases between. This CDR3 is 16 amino acids long. The CDR3 protein is CASSQDPGIYNSPLHF. In DNA form, the CDR3 reads TGCGCCAGCAGCCAAGATCCAGGGATCTATAATTCACCCCTCCACTTT.

The rearrangement joins TRBV6-6 to TRBJ2-1; D call uncertain. Germline CDR1 MNHNY, CDR2 SVGAGI (reference sequence). V was clipped by 4 bases and J by 0 bases, with 7 bases between them. The CDR3 contains 14 residues. The CDR3 DNA sequence: TGTGCCAGCAGTTTCGGTTACTCCTACAATGAGCAGTTCTTC. Translating gives CASSFGYSYNEQFF.

V and J are TRBV6-6 and TRBJ1-2, with a tentative D call TRBD1 (5 bases). The CDR3 sequence is 14 residues long. V dropped 5 bases and J dropped 4 bases, with 14 bases sitting between them. The germline V gene encodes CDR1 MNHNY and CDR2 SVGAGI (reference sequence). Here the CDR3 DNA reads TGTGCCAGCAGTGACGGGGGTGTAAGCTATGGCTACACCTTC. It translates to CASSDGGVSYGYTF.

The rearrangement uses TRBV19 and TRBJ1-1; D gene uncertain. V gave up 7 bases and J gave up 0 bases, with 18 bases separating them. Germline V lookup: CDR1 LNHDA, CDR2 SQIVND (reference sequence). The CDR3 sequence is 16 residues long. The CDR3, as DNA: TGTGCCAGTATCTCTGTTACAGAAGGTATGAACACTGAAGCTTTCTTT. Translated: CASISVTEGMNTEAFF.

V usage is TRBV6-5 and J usage is TRBJ2-7, with 11 nucleotides matching TRBD1. Germline CDR1 MNHEY, CDR2 SVGAGI. This CDR3 spans 14 amino acids. After removal of 7 bases from V and 7 bases from J, the junction contained 9 bases not matched to a gene. The CDR3 protein is CASTRGGQGEEQYF. As DNA, the CDR3 is TGTGCCAGCACCCGCGGGGGACAGGGGGAAGAGCAGTACTTC.

The V and J genes are TRBV6-6 and TRBJ2-3, with D perhaps matching TRBD1 (6 bases). The CDR3 totals 15 residues. The V gene's germline CDR1 is MNHNY and CDR2 SVGAGI (reference sequence). V shed 6 bases and J shed 1 base, with 14 bases lying between them. CDR3 coding DNA: TGTGCCAGCAGCGTCTCAGGGGTCGGCACAGATACGCAGTATTTT. As protein: CASSVSGVGTDTQYF.

The V call is TRBV19, the J call TRBJ1-2; D is unresolved. The CDR3 runs to 15 residues. Trimming took 3 bases from V and 0 from J, leaving 11 bases between them. From germline, CDR1 is LNHDA and CDR2 SQIVND (reference sequence). The CDR3 DNA reads TGTGCCAGTAGTATCTCGCACAGTGCTAACTATGGCTACACCTTC. This translates into CASSISHSANYGYTF.